The 19 T cell receptor beta chains below all came from one sample that was sequenced in a study of shared clonotypes between healthy human individuals. Sequencing was performed with immunoSEQ multiplex PCR; in TCRdb, only in-frame clones are kept and a portion is missing. Of about 490,000 clones in the sample, about 79% were seen once. The sequenced material came from PBMCs. The source of these receptors is a woman in her thirties or forties in good health. Some clones in this sample may be carry-over from other donors' samples.

This chain links TRBV19 with TRBJ2-2; 8 nucleotides line up with TRBD2. The germline CDR1 and CDR2 sequences are LNHDA and SQIVND (reference sequence). This CDR3 is 15 amino acids long. The ends lost 9 bases at V and 0 bases at J; junction bases unmatched: 6. Here the CDR3 reads CASVGLATNTGELFF. The CDR3 nucleotides read TGTGCCAGCGTCGGACTAGCCACGAACACCGGGGAGCTGTTTTTT. The full variable domain, completed using reference TRBV19 and TRBJ2-2, is DGGITQSPKYLFRKEGQNVTLSCEQNLNHDAMYWYRQDPGQGLRLIYYSQIVNDFQKGDIAEGYSVSREKKESFPLTVTSAQKNPTAFYLCASVGLATNTGELFFGEGSRLTVL.

The V call is TRBV7-8, the J call TRBJ1-5; 11 nucleotides line up with TRBD1. This CDR3 region has 16 residues. The V and J ends lost 0 bases and 6 bases, in that order; junction bases with no gene match: 4. The V gene's germline CDR1 is SGHVS and CDR2 FQNEAQ. The CDR3 loop reads CASSLAVGTGGQPQHF. The CDR3 DNA follows: TGTGCCAGCAGCTTAGCGGTGGGGACAGGGGGTCAGCCCCAGCATTTT.

This clone was seen a single time. Only one base separates this from a far larger clonotype, so it likely reflects a read error. The sample holds other DNA sequences that translate to the same CDR3. The chain joins TRBV28 to TRBJ1-6; D gene uncertain. The CDR3 extends over 13 amino acids. V lost 2 bases and J 7 bases, leaving 6 bases between the germline ends. Germline values: CDR1 MDHEN, CDR2 SYDVKM. Here the CDR3 reads CASSLSRNSPLHF. In nucleotides, the CDR3 is TGTGCCAGCAGTTTAAGTCGCAATTCACCCCTCCACTTT.

V is TRBV19 and J is TRBJ2-2; TRBD2 matches 8 bases. Losses at the gene ends were 4 bases for V and 6 bases for J; bases not matched to a gene: 1. The germline V gene encodes CDR1 LNHDA and CDR2 SQIVND (reference sequence). This CDR3 spans 13 amino acids. CDR3 nucleotides: TGTGCCAGTAGTACAGCGGGGGCCGGGGAGCTGTTTTTT. This gives the protein CASSTAGAGELFF.

V usage is TRBV5-1 and J usage is TRBJ1-5, with 10 bases lining up with TRBD1. This CDR3 has 15 amino acids. Germline V gene lookup returns CDR1 SGHRS and CDR2 YFSETQ. The V segment lost 4 bases and the J segment 2 bases; nucleotides outside the gene matches: 3. The CDR3 region is CASSRTGGGNQPQHF. Written as DNA, the CDR3 is TGCGCCAGCAGCCGGACAGGGGGTGGCAATCAGCCCCAGCATTTT.

This sequence joins TRBV2 and TRBJ2-2; possibly TRBD2 for D (6 bases). Trimming pared 7 bases from V and 4 bases from J, leaving 16 bases between. This CDR3 is 15 amino acids long. Per the germline V gene, CDR1 is SNHLY and CDR2 is FYNNEI. CDR3 in DNA: TGTGCCAGCAATAAGGCGGGAAGTGGCACCGGGGAGCTGTTTTTT. This encodes CASNKAGSGTGELFF. Supplemented by reference TRBV2 and TRBJ2-2, the full variable domain reads EPEVTQTPSHQVTQMGQEVILRCVPISNHLYFYWYRQILGQKVEFLVSFYNNEISEKSEIFDDQFSVERPDGSNFTLKIRSTKLEDSAMYFCASNKAGSGTGELFFGEGSRLTVL.

About this clone itself: One junction end disagrees with the germline gene, perhaps due to a read error. The rearrangement joins TRBV7-7 to TRBJ2-1, with D perhaps TRBD2 (5 bases). In germline, CDR1 is SSHAT, CDR2 FNYEAQ (reference sequence). The CDR3 extends over 15 amino acids. CDR3 sequence reads: CASSLAWGVHNEQFF. CDR3 nucleotide sequence: TGTGCTAGCAGCTTAGCGTGGGGAGTCCACAATGAGCAGTTCTTC. Full variable domain (missing parts from reference TRBV7-7 and TRBJ2-1): GAGVSQSPRYKVTKRGQDVTLRCDPISSHATLYWYQQALGQGPEFLTYFNYEAQPDKSGLPSDRFSAERPEGSISTLTIQRTEQRDSAMYRCASSLAWGVHNEQFFGPGTRLTVL.

The chain combines TRBV29-1 with TRBJ2-3, with D perhaps being TRBD1 or TRBD2 (5 bases each). Trimming removed 2 bases from V and 6 bases from J, with 21 bases in between. The germline CDR1 and CDR2 sequences are SQVTM and ANQGSEA. The CDR3 sequence is 16 residues long. The CDR3 DNA sequence: TGCAGCGTTGAAATGGGGAAGTCCCCCTGGGGGGATACGCAGTATTTT. Its protein is CSVEMGKSPWGDTQYF.

This sequence joins TRBV6-6 and TRBJ1-4, with unresolved D. The CDR3 spans 15 residues. From germline, CDR1 is MNHNY and CDR2 SVGAGI (reference sequence). Trimming took off 6 bases at V and 0 bases at J, with 11 bases between the two ends. CDR3 nucleotide sequence: TGTGCCAGCAGGACCCTTGGGACAACTAATGAAAAACTGTTTTTT. Amino acids: CASRTLGTTNEKLFF.

CDR3 region: CASSPNGGGSDTQYF. As DNA, the CDR3 is TGTGCCAGCTCACCCAATGGGGGAGGTTCGGATACGCAGTATTTT. The rearrangement uses TRBV18 and TRBJ2-3; TRBD2 is a possible D gene (6 bases). The CDR3 runs 15 residues. Per the germline V gene, CDR1 is KGHSH and CDR2 is LQKENI. Trimming removed 3 bases at V and 6 bases at J, with 16 bases between.

The genes are TRBV27 and TRBJ2-5; unclear D gene. Per the germline V gene, CDR1 is MNHEY and CDR2 is SMNVEV (reference sequence). The CDR3 spans 14 residues. Trimming shortened V by 7 bases and J by 3 bases, and 15 bases separated the two germline ends. CDR3 amino acids: CASNKGGTEETQYF. The CDR3 nucleotides are TGTGCCAGCAATAAGGGTGGCACCGAAGAGACCCAGTACTTC.

This clone was recorded many times. This sample also contains other DNA sequences that code for the same CDR3. The rearrangement uses TRBV30 and TRBJ2-7; maybe TRBD2 (7 bases). Trimming cost V 3 bases and J 3 bases, with 21 bases left between them. Germline loops: CDR1 GTSNPN, CDR2 SVGIG (reference sequence). The CDR3 has 16 residues. CDR3 in DNA: TGTGCCTGGAGGGGGGCAGGGAGGGGATCGGGCTACGAGCAGTACTTC. It codes for CAWRGAGRGSGYEQYF.

The J gene is TRBJ1-2, the V gene TRBV27; 7 nucleotides match TRBD1. CDR3 size: 16 residues. V lost 5 bases and J lost 4; bases outside the gene matches: 13. Germline CDR1 MNHEY, CDR2 SMNVEV (reference sequence). The CDR3 coding sequence is TGTGCCAGCAGTCCGCAACCGGGACAGCTCGGCTATGGCTACACCTTC. It encodes CASSPQPGQLGYGYTF.

The chain uses TRBV27 and TRBJ2-7, with no clear D. Germline assignment: CDR1 MNHEY and CDR2 SMNVEV (reference sequence). The CDR3 spans 13 residues. The V end lost 2 bases, the J end lost 9 bases, and 14 bases lay between the germline ends. CDR3 sequence (DNA): TGTGCCAGCAGTTTAATTTTATTTGGGGTGCAGTACTTC. Protein sequence: CASSLILFGVQYF.

CDR3 loop: CASSYRREVPNEQFF. In nucleotides, the CDR3 is TGTGCCAGCAGTTACAGGCGGGAGGTTCCCAATGAGCAGTTCTTC. This chain uses TRBV14 with TRBJ2-1; the match to TRBD2 covers 8 bases. The V gene end was trimmed by 6 bases and the J gene end by 6 bases; junction bases not matched to a gene: 10. The germline gives CDR1 SGHDN, CDR2 FVKESK. The CDR3 extends over 15 amino acids.

The rearrangement joins TRBV7-2 to TRBJ2-7; 7 bases align to TRBD1. CDR3 length equals 15 residues. Per germline, CDR1 SGHTA and CDR2 FQGNSA. V lost 3 bases and J lost 1; bases outside the gene matches: 6. The CDR3 is CASSFGDRDSYEQYF. CDR3 bases: TGTGCCAGCAGCTTCGGAGACAGGGATTCCTACGAGCAGTACTTC.

Comment on this clone: A much larger clone differs by one base, so this may be a read error. This chain joins TRBV7-8 and TRBJ2-2; TRBD2 matches at 11 bases. Trimming removed 6 bases from V and 9 bases from J; junction bases left unmatched: 12. CDR3 size: 16 residues. The germline V gene encodes CDR1 SGHVS and CDR2 FQNEAQ. The CDR3 nucleotides are TGTGCCAGCAGGGAACCGGGACTAGCGGCCTCCAGGGAGCTGTTTTTT. Amino acids: CASREPGLAASRELFF.

The rearrangement links TRBV9 to TRBJ1-1; weak D call: TRBD1 (5 bases). The length of the CDR3 is 16 residues. Per the germline V gene, CDR1 is SGDLS and CDR2 is YYNGEE. The V gene lost 0 bases and the J gene lost 6 bases, with 18 bases spanning the gap. The CDR3 DNA follows: TGTGCCAGCAGCGTAGGTGGGCAGGGAGGTGGAGCTGAAGCTTTCTTT. Protein product: CASSVGGQGGGAEAFF.

This clone appeared a single time. J is TRBJ2-1 and V is TRBV4-1, with 13 bases aligning to TRBD2. CDR1 is MGHRA, CDR2 YSYEKL, per germline. This CDR3 is built from 18 residues. J gave up 8 bases and V 3 bases, and 13 bases lay outside the gene matches. The CDR3 DNA follows: TGCGCCAGCAGCCAGCTACCAGGACTAGCGGGAGCCTCATATGAGCAGTTCTTC. As protein: CASSQLPGLAGASYEQFF.